Only a few counts were recorded for the clone carrying this TCR beta chain. Its specificity is not known. The sample comes from a study of T-cell memory formation after mild COVID-19. Study at large: Most TCR clusters belonged to a single donor. Findings and caveats of the study: Later expanders leaned CD4+, whereas day 15 to 85 contracting clones were balanced CD4/CD8.

Researchers used 5'RACE with constant-segment primers to make TCR alpha and TCR beta cDNA libraries that carry sample barcodes and UMIs. TCRdb itself ran the 5' RACE reads through MiXCR, one entry per CDR3 protein. Counted here are 580,000 or so distinct CDR3 sequences, roughly 17% occurring once; the ten biggest clones make up less than 10%. V lost 4 bases and J 1 base, leaving 8 bases between the germline ends. The CDR3 has 14 residues. The material sequenced was PBMCs or a T cell subset sorted from them (not recorded which). The gene calls are TRBV12-3 or TRBV12-4 and TRBJ2-1; no clear D gene. The clonotype comes from an adult woman who had mild COVID-19 (a few samples of this study predate the infection). Cell type and time point are not known. As DNA, the CDR3 is TGTGCCAGCAGTTCCCGGAATTCCTACAATGAGCAGTTCTTC. Translating gives CASSSRNSYNEQFF.